The next 24 T cell receptor beta chains were all read from a single sample in a study of cytomegalovirus exposure and HLA in healthy donors. Both 60 Vbeta primers and 13 Jbeta primers went into the PCR. Measured with immunoSEQ multiplex PCR; TCRdb has only the in-frame clones, and not every one. The table shows about 98,000 clones, with approximately 80% occurring only once. What was sequenced was PBMCs. Every receptor here comes from a man in his sixties in good health and CMV-seropositive.

The chain combines TRBV2 with TRBJ2-7, with D maybe TRBD2 (6 bases). V lost 6 bases, J lost 6 bases, and 18 bases lay in between. CDR1 SNHLY and CDR2 FYNNEI come from the germline V gene. CDR3 length equals 14 residues. The CDR3 protein is CASRPTGGMGEQYF. The CDR3 DNA is TGTGCCAGCAGGCCGACCGGGGGTATGGGCGAGCAGTACTTC.

This clone was counted between two and nine times. CDR3 protein: CASSYSLNSNQPQHF. The CDR3 DNA is TGTGCCAGCAGTTACTCGTTAAATAGCAATCAGCCCCAGCATTTT. This chain uses TRBV6-5 with TRBJ1-5; D ambiguous. Trimming pared 0 bases from V and 0 bases from J, leaving 6 bases between. This CDR3 spans 15 amino acids. Germline loops: CDR1 MNHEY, CDR2 SVGAGI.

This rearrangement joins TRBV7-9 to TRBJ1-2, with TRBD1 identical over 8 bases. The germline V gene has CDR1 SEHNR and CDR2 FQNEAQ (reference sequence). With V trimmed by 2 bases and J by 1 base, 6 bases remained unmatched. The CDR3 totals 16 residues. The CDR3 loop is CASSLTDRGYNYGYTF. CDR3 bases: TGTGCCAGCAGCTTAACAGACAGGGGATATAACTATGGCTACACCTTC.

The chain couples TRBV27 to TRBJ2-1, with D perhaps TRBD2 (7 bases). The V end was cut by 2 bases, the J end by 9 bases, with 17 bases between. The CDR3 sequence is 15 residues long. Germline V gene sequence: CDR1 MNHEY, CDR2 SMNVEV (reference sequence). In DNA form, the CDR3 reads TGTGCCAGCAGTTTAACGGGGGGCCGTGGGATTGAGCAGTTCTTC. Residues: CASSLTGGRGIEQFF.

The chain recombines TRBV5-4 with TRBJ2-2; 13 bases agree with TRBD2. The germline gives CDR1 SGHNT, CDR2 YYREEE (reference sequence). The CDR3 length is 16 residues. The trim removed 3 bases at V and 5 bases at J, leaving 4 bases unmatched. The CDR3 DNA reads TGTGCCAGCAGCTCGGGACTAGCGGGGCAAACCGGGGAGCTGTTTTTT. Translating it yields CASSSGLAGQTGELFF.

This rearrangement joins TRBV19 to TRBJ2-6; TRBD1 is a possible D gene (6 bases). With 3 bases removed from V and 3 bases from J, the gap between germline ends came to 18 bases. This CDR3 spans 18 amino acids. Germline assignment: CDR1 LNHDA and CDR2 SQIVND (reference sequence). As DNA, the CDR3 is TGTGCCAGTAGTATGAGTCTTGGGGGCGCGGGTGGGGCCAACGTCCTGACTTTC. Amino acid sequence: CASSMSLGGAGGANVLTF.

This clone was seen a few times. The V call is TRBV4-3, the J call TRBJ2-7; tentatively, D is TRBD2 (6 bases). V was shortened by 2 bases and J by 4 bases, with 15 bases between the two germline ends. This CDR3 has 15 residues. CDR1 is LGHNA and CDR2 is YSLEER in the germline V gene. DNA for the CDR3: TGCGCCAGCAGCCAACGGGGCGTCCGGGGGTACGAGCAGTACTTC. It codes for CASSQRGVRGYEQYF.

This clone appeared once. The J gene is TRBJ2-1, the V gene TRBV5-1; D possibly corresponds to TRBD1 (5 bases). The CDR3 sequence is 16 residues long. V lost 0 bases to trimming and J lost 4 bases, with 14 bases between them. Per germline, CDR1 SGHRS and CDR2 YFSETQ. DNA of the CDR3: TGCGCCAGCAGCTTGGGTCTTTTAGGGGCTTACAATGAGCAGTTCTTC. It specifies CASSLGLLGAYNEQFF.

CDR3 sequence reads: CASTPAGMDTGELFF. CDR3 bases: TGTGCCAGCACTCCAGCGGGTATGGACACCGGGGAGCTGTTTTTT. The genes are TRBV9 and TRBJ2-2; maybe TRBD2 (6 bases). Per germline, CDR1 SGDLS and CDR2 YYNGEE. V lost 6 bases and J lost 3, with 15 bases in between. The CDR3 is 15 residues long.

This clone turned up a few times. The CDR3 reads CASSVTSGGSYEQYF. The CDR3 DNA reads as TGTGCCAGCAGCGTCACTAGCGGGGGCAGCTACGAGCAGTACTTC. The chain carries TRBV11-2 and TRBJ2-7, with TRBD2 identical over 11 bases. The CDR3 extends over 15 amino acids. Germline assignment: CDR1 SGHAT and CDR2 FQNNGV. J gave up 3 bases and V 5 bases, and 6 bases lay outside the gene matches.

The CDR3 is CASSRGQQETQYF. The CDR3 DNA sequence: TGTGCCAGCAGCCGCGGACAGCAAGAGACCCAGTACTTC. The chain recombines TRBV7-9 with TRBJ2-5, with D possibly matching TRBD1 (6 bases). The CDR3 is made up of 13 amino acids. The V end lost 5 bases, the J end lost 2 bases, and 9 bases lay between the germline ends. Germline CDR1 reads SEHNR; CDR2 reads FQNEAQ (reference sequence). Together with reference TRBV7-9 and TRBJ2-5, the CDR3 gives the full variable domain: DTGVSQNPRHKITKRGQNVTFRCDPISEHNRLYWYRQTLGQGPEFLTYFQNEAQLEKSRLLSDRFSAERPKGSFSTLEIQRTEQGDSAMYLCASSRGQQETQYFGPGTRLLVL.

The chain has TRBV7-8 and TRBJ1-5; perhaps TRBD1 as D (6 bases). CDR3 length: 14 amino acids. V lost 5 bases to trimming and J lost 1 base, with 9 bases between them. CDR1 and CDR2 from the germline V gene are SGHVS and FQNEAQ. CDR3 in DNA: TGTGCCAGCAGCCTCGGACAGAGCAATCAGCCCCAGCATTTT. Amino acid sequence: CASSLGQSNQPQHF.

The gene calls are TRBV12-5 and TRBJ2-1; 9 bases fit TRBD2. The junction had 14 bases not matched to a gene; V was cut back by 2 bases and J by 0 bases. Germline V gives CDR1 LGHNT, CDR2 FRNRAP. The CDR3 has 20 amino acids. The CDR3 nucleotides are TGTGCTAGTGGTTTGAGGGGTCTAGCGGGGCCCTCAAGCTCCTACAATGAGCAGTTCTTC. Protein sequence: CASGLRGLAGPSSSYNEQFF.

The genes are TRBV7-9 and TRBJ2-1; the match to TRBD2 covers 8 bases. J lost 5 bases, V lost 4 bases, and 7 bases had no gene match. The CDR3 sequence is 15 residues long. Germline V gene data show CDR1 as SEHNR and CDR2 as FQNEAQ (reference sequence). For the CDR3, the DNA is TGTGCCAGCAGCTCCAGCGGGGGCGGGAACAATGAGCAGTTCTTC. Translating gives CASSSSGGGNNEQFF.

The chain employs TRBV6-5 and TRBJ2-3; a weak D match, TRBD2 (5 bases). V lost 6 bases and J lost 1, with 5 bases in between. The CDR3 has 12 amino acids. Germline CDR1 reads MNHEY; CDR2 reads SVGAGI. The CDR3 loop reads CASRRGTDTQYF. For the CDR3, the DNA is TGTGCCAGCAGGCGGGGCACAGATACGCAGTATTTT.

This chain's CDR3 is CASSPTTGTYEQYF. CDR3 sequence (DNA): TGTGCCAGCAGCCCTACGACAGGGACCTACGAGCAGTACTTC. V is TRBV7-9 and J is TRBJ2-7; 7 nucleotides line up with TRBD1. The CDR3 has 14 residues. J lost 2 bases, V lost 5 bases, and 6 bases had no gene match. From germline, CDR1 is SEHNR and CDR2 FQNEAQ (reference sequence).

The chain joins TRBV5-5 to TRBJ2-1; 8 bases map to TRBD2. The J segment lost 5 bases and the V segment lost 0 bases, leaving 4 bases of the junction unmatched. Germline CDR1 and CDR2: SGHKS and YYEKEE (reference sequence). The CDR3 consists of 15 residues. The CDR3 DNA sequence: TGTGCCAGCAGCTTGGCGGGGACTAGGAACAATGAGCAGTTCTTC. The encoded protein is CASSLAGTRNNEQFF.

The rearrangement uses TRBV4-1 and TRBJ2-5; D is unclear. The CDR3 has 19 amino acids. The germline CDR1 and CDR2 sequences are MGHRA and YSYEKL. Between the trimmed V and J ends, which lost 0 bases and 1 base, there was a span of 21 bases. The DNA for the CDR3 is TGCGCCAGCAGCCAAGATATTCTACCACGTCCCCTCACCCAAGAGACCCAGTACTTC. Translation: CASSQDILPRPLTQETQYF.

This clone was counted only a few times. The V call is TRBV5-1, the J call TRBJ1-4, with D unresolved. The CDR3 contains 11 residues. V shed 4 bases and J shed 6 bases, with 4 bases lying between them. In germline, CDR1 is SGHRS, CDR2 YFSETQ. CDR3: CASSLDEKLFF. CDR3 bases: TGCGCCAGCAGCCTCGATGAAAAACTGTTTTTT. The entire variable domain, with the rest obtained from reference TRBV5-1 and TRBJ1-4, is as follows: KAGVTQTPRYLIKTRGQQVTLSCSPISGHRSVSWYQQTPGQGLQFLFEYFSETQRNKGNFPGRFSGRQFSNSRSEMNVSTLELGDSALYLCASSLDEKLFFGSGTQLSVL.

CDR3 coding DNA: TGTGCCAGCAGTCCTAGCGGGGGAGAATCCTACAATGAGCAGTTCTTC. Translating gives CASSPSGGESYNEQFF. V is TRBV11-1 and J is TRBJ2-1, with 10 bases lining up with TRBD2. Trimming removed 6 bases from V and 1 base from J; junction bases left unmatched: 6. Germline V gives CDR1 SGHAT, CDR2 FQDESV (reference sequence). The CDR3 loop spans 16 amino acids.

V is TRBV4-1 and J is TRBJ2-3; 7 bases align to TRBD1. J lost 1 base, V lost 2 bases, and 12 bases had no gene match. Per the germline V gene, CDR1 is MGHRA and CDR2 is YSYEKL. The CDR3 runs to 18 residues. CDR3 nucleotide sequence: TGCGCCAGCAGCCAAAGCCCTGCCCGAGGGGGCCGCACAGATACGCAGTATTTT. Its protein product is CASSQSPARGGRTDTQYF.

The V and J genes are TRBV5-1 and TRBJ2-7, with D uncertain. This CDR3 has 14 residues. Trimming cost V 0 bases and J 2 bases, with 9 bases left between them. The germline V gene encodes CDR1 SGHRS and CDR2 YFSETQ. This CDR3 is CASSLAGPPYEQYF. CDR3 nucleotides: TGCGCCAGCAGCTTGGCTGGGCCACCCTACGAGCAGTACTTC.

The chain couples TRBV5-4 to TRBJ1-6, with D tentatively TRBD1 (6 bases). The CDR3 covers 14 residues. Trimming shortened V by 3 bases and J by 10 bases, and 14 bases separated the two germline ends. Germline V gives CDR1 SGHNT, CDR2 YYREEE (reference sequence). CDR3: CASSSLTGQSPLHF. Written as DNA, the CDR3 is TGTGCCAGCAGCTCCCTGACAGGACAGTCACCCCTCCACTTT.

In this sample, this clone turned up many times. The chain couples TRBV5-6 to TRBJ2-5; maybe TRBD1 (5 bases). This CDR3 comprises 17 residues. V was trimmed by 1 base and J by 5 bases, leaving 21 bases between them. Looked up from germline, CDR1 is SGHDT and CDR2 is YYEEEE. The CDR3 loop is CASSLWIRQSPGETQYF. The CDR3 DNA follows: TGTGCCAGCAGCTTGTGGATTCGTCAGAGCCCAGGGGAGACCCAGTACTTC.